The T cell receptor beta chain described here comes from a study of CD8 T cells in Susac syndrome. An amount of RNA that ranged from roughly 0.5 to 1 ug was reverse transcribed with random hexamers. TCRdb used MiXCR to reprocess the immunoSEQ multiplex PCR reads, holding one entry per CDR3 protein. The sample shows roughly 130,000 distinct CDR3 sequences, approximately 94% of them seen only once. V was pared by 4 bases and J by 1 base, with 13 bases between. Per the germline V gene, CDR1 is GTSNPN and CDR2 is SVGIG (reference sequence). This CDR3 region has 14 residues. V usage is TRBV30 and J usage is TRBJ1-1; a weak D match, TRBD1 (5 bases). This receptor was identified in a human donor with multiple sclerosis. Sequenced input: CD4+ T cells from PBMCs. The DNA for the CDR3 is TGTGCCTGGATCACGAGGGGTGCGAACACTGAAGCTTTCTTT. The encoded protein is CAWITRGANTEAFF.